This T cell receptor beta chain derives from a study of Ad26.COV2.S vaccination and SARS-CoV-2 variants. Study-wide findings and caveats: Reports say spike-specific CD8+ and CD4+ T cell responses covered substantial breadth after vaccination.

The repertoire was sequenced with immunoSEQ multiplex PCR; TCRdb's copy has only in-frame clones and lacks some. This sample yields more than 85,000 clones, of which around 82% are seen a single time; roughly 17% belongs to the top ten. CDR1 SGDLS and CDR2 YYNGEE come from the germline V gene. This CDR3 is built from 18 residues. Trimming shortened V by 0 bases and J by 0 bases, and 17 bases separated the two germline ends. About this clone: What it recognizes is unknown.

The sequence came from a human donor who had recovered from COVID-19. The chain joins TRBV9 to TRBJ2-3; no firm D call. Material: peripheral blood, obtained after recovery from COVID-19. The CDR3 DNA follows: TGTGCCAGCAGCGTAGCTTTGCCGGCCTGGGGAAGCACAGATACGCAGTATTTT. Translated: CASSVALPAWGSTDTQYF.